This T cell receptor beta chain was observed in a study of blood T cell repertoires in COVID-19. Whole-study context: Sites in the United States, Italy and Spain provided acute and convalescent COVID-19 samples. In each case, the material was cDNA or gDNA derived from T cells, B-cell-depleted T cells, or PBMCs.

The V gene's germline CDR1 is SEHNR and CDR2 FQNEAQ (reference sequence). The V gene lost 3 bases and the J gene lost 1 base, with 9 bases spanning the gap. This CDR3 comprises 15 residues. Recruitment covered 20 to 25 US areas and drew participants whose ages spanned roughly 18 to 100 years. Cohorts were based on clinical histories the participants reported. Measured with immunoSEQ multiplex PCR; TCRdb has only the in-frame clones, and not every one. The profile covers 320,000 or so clones, with approximately 91% appearing a single time and roughly 5.2% taken by the ten largest. Sequencing was carried out using PBMCs or T cells enriched from blood (not recorded which). This TCR was recovered from a man aged 55 to 70 who had recovered from COVID-19. This sequence joins TRBV7-9 and TRBJ2-2; tentatively, D is TRBD1 (6 bases). This CDR3 reads CASSFRDMNTGELFF. The CDR3 DNA is TGTGCCAGCAGCTTCCGGGACATGAACACCGGGGAGCTGTTTTTT.